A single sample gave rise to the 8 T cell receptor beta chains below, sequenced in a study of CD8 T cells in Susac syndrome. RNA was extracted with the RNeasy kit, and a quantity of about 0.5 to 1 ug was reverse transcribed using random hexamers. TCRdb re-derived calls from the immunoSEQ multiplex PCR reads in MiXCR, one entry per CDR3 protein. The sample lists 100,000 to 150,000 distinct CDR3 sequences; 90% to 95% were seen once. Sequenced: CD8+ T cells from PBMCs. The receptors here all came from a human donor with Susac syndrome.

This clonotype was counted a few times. CDR3 coding DNA: TGCAGTGCTAGCGATGGACACAGGGTGACTGAAGCTTTCTTT. Translating it yields CSASDGHRVTEAFF. The chain has TRBV20-1 and TRBJ1-1; possibly TRBD1 for D (6 bases). V lost 3 bases, J lost 5 bases, and 16 bases lay in between. The length of the CDR3 is 14 residues. The germline CDR1 and CDR2 sequences are DFQATT and SNEGSKA (reference sequence).

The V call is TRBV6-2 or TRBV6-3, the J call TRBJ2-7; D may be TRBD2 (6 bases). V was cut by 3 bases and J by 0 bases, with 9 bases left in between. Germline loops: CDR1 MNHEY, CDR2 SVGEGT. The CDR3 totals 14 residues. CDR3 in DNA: TGTGCCAGCAGTTATGCCGGGAGCTCCTACGAGCAGTACTTC. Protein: CASSYAGSSYEQYF.

The CDR3 DNA reads as TGTGCCAGCAGCGTAGAGGGGGGGACCGCTAAAGTCTGGGAAGGCTACACCTTC. As protein: CASSVEGGTAKVWEGYTF. The V and J genes are TRBV9 and TRBJ1-2; D may be TRBD1 (6 bases). V was cut by 0 bases and J by 8 bases, with 26 bases left in between. Germline V lookup: CDR1 SGDLS, CDR2 YYNGEE. CDR3 length: 18 residues.

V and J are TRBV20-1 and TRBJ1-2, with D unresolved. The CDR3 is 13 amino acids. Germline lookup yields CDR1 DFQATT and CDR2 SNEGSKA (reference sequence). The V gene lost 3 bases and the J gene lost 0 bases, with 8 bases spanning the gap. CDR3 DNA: TGCAGTGCTAGTCCCAGTTCTAACTATGGCTACACCTTC. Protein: CSASPSSNYGYTF.

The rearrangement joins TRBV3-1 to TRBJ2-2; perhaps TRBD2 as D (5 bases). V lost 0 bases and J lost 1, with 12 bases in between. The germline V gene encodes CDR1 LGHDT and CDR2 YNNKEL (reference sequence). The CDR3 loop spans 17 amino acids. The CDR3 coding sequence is TGTGCCAGCAGCCAAGATCCAGGACGGGAGAACACCGGGGAGCTGTTTTTT. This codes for CASSQDPGRENTGELFF.

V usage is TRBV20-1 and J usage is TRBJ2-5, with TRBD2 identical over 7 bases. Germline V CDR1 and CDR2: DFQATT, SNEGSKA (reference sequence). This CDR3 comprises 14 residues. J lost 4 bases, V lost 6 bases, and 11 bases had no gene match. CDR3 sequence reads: CSAGSGEGRETQYF. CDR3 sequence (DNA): TGCAGTGCCGGGAGCGGGGAAGGTCGAGAGACCCAGTACTTC.

CDR3: CASSLDLEWETQYF. The CDR3 DNA reads TGTGCCAGCAGTTTGGACCTAGAATGGGAGACCCAGTACTTC. This rearrangement joins TRBV12-3 or TRBV12-4 to TRBJ2-5; D is unresolved. CDR3 length equals 14 residues. V was trimmed by 3 bases and J by 5 bases, leaving 13 bases between them.

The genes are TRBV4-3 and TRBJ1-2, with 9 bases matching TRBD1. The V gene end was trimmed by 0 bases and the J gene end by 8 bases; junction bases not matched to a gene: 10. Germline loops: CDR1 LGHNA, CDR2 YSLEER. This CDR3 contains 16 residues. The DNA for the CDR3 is TGCGCCAGCAGCCAAGAGTTCGGGACAGGGTACGGAGGCTACACCTTC. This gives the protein CASSQEFGTGYGGYTF.